The TCR beta chain described here comes from a study of graft-versus-host responses after intestinal transplantation. V gave up 5 bases and J gave up 7 bases; unmatched junction bases: 5. This CDR3 spans 14 amino acids. Per germline, CDR1 WSHSY and CDR2 SAAADI. The study, taken as a whole, reports: GvH clones were found in recipient marrow; some appeared first in ileum or blood.

Profiled with immunoSEQ multiplex PCR; TCRdb holds only in-frame clones, not every one. Of 45,000 to 50,000 clones in the sample, roughly 91% were seen once. Remarks on this clone: Its specificity is not known.

This chain links TRBV10-2 with TRBJ1-6; 7 positions match TRBD1. Sequenced material: PBMCs, taken approximately 740 days after a first intestinal transplant, on the day of a second. The sequence came from a human patient who received an intestinal transplant, so some T cells may come from the graft donor. CDR3 protein: CASSRGQVNSPLHF. The CDR3 nucleotides read TGCGCCAGCAGTAGGGGGCAGGTGAATTCACCCCTCCACTTT.